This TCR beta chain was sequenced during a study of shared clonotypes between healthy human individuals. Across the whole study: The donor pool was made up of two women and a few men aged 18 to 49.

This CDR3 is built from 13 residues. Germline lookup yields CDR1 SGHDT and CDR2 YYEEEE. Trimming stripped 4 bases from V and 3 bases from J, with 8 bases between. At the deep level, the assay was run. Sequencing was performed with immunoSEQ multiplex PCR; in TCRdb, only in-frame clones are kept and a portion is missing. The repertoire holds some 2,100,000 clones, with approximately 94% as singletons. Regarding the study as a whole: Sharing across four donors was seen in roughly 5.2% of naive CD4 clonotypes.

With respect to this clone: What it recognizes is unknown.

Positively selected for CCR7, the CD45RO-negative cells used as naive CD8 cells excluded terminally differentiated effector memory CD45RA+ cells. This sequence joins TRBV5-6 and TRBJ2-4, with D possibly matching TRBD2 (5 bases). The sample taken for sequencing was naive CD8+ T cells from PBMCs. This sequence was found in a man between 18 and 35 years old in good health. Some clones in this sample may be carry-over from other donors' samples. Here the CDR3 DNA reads TGTGCCAGCAGCCACGGGGACAAAAACATTCAGTACTTC. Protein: CASSHGDKNIQYF.